A single T cell receptor (beta chain) is shown here with its context. Sequencing was performed with immunoSEQ multiplex PCR; in TCRdb, only in-frame clones are kept and a portion is missing. The sample has under 200,000 clones, 80% to 90% seen once. The record originates from a study of blood T cell repertoires in COVID-19. Study-wide background: Whether acute or convalescent, the COVID-19 samples came from the United States, Italy and Spain.

Germline V lookup: CDR1 LNHDA, CDR2 SQIVND (reference sequence). The V and J ends lost 2 bases and 1 base respectively, with 20 bases between them. The CDR3 has 18 residues. Cohort placement rested on clinical history that participants reported themselves. Sequencing used PBMCs or T cells enriched from blood (not recorded which). V usage is TRBV19 and J usage is TRBJ1-1; the D gene is possibly TRBD1 (5 bases). The sequence was collected from a woman aged 45-60 years in a cohort exposed to, infected with or recovered from COVID-19 (not recorded which). The CDR3 DNA follows: TGTGCCAGTAGTATACTTCCAGGGCGGCTTACCGGGAACACTGAAGCTTTCTTT. Protein sequence: CASSILPGRLTGNTEAFF. Variable domain in full (rest from reference TRBV19 and TRBJ1-1): DGGITQSPKYLFRKEGQNVTLSCEQNLNHDAMYWYRQDPGQGLRLIYYSQIVNDFQKGDIAEGYSVSREKKESFPLTVTSAQKNPTAFYLCASSILPGRLTGNTEAFFGQGTRLTVV.